This T cell receptor beta chain comes out of a study of blood T cells in healthy people across ages. Study findings and constraints: The CMV status of each donor remained undetermined, and this could have confounded shifts in expanded clonotypes. Using unsorted PBMCs precluded a conclusive naive versus antigen-experienced comparison.

This clonotype was seen more than once but under ten times. Its antigen is still unknown. The authors ran a second PCR of roughly 6 to 11 cycles using a sample-barcoded 5' primer and a J-beta primer mix. Every cDNA molecule carried a tag from a template-switch adaptor bearing 12 random nucleotides. TCRdb reanalysed the 5' RACE reads using MiXCR and keeps one entry per CDR3 protein. Of about 1.8 million distinct CDR3 sequences in the sample, roughly 52% were seen once. The germline V gene encodes CDR1 MGHDK and CDR2 SYGVNS. This CDR3 has 15 residues. The V and J ends lost 0 bases and 3 bases respectively, with 9 bases between them.

Sequenced input: blood. The origin of this receptor is a woman aged 40 to 50 in good health. The chain joins TRBV25-1 to TRBJ2-4; D is unclear. In DNA form, the CDR3 reads TGTGCCAGCAGTGAATATAGAGGTAACAAAAACATTCAGTACTTC. Its protein is CASSEYRGNKNIQYF.